The 10 T cell receptor beta chains below come from one sample, sequenced in a study of cytomegalovirus exposure and HLA in healthy donors. The PCR was carried out with 60 Vbeta primers and 13 Jbeta primers. TCRdb's table, derived via immunoSEQ multiplex PCR, lists solely in-frame clones and lacks some. The data show approximately 110,000 clones, less than 80% seen once. The sequenced sample consisted of PBMCs. All receptors come from a man aged 50 to 59 in good health and CMV-seronegative.

The genes are TRBV11-2 and TRBJ2-3, with unresolved D. V was pared by 3 bases and J by 3 bases, with 16 bases between. The germline V gene has CDR1 SGHAT and CDR2 FQNNGV. This CDR3 is built from 16 residues. This chain's CDR3 is CASSLGSNFRTDTQYF. The DNA for the CDR3 is TGTGCCAGCAGCTTGGGCTCGAACTTTCGGACAGATACGCAGTATTTT.

The rearrangement joins TRBV6-1 to TRBJ1-5, with a tentative D call TRBD1 (6 bases). CDR3 size: 16 residues. V was trimmed by 4 bases and J by 4 bases, leaving 17 bases between them. CDR1 is MNHNS, CDR2 SASEGT, per germline. CDR3 in amino acids: CASSVDSAGKNQPQHF. In DNA, the CDR3 is TGTGCCAGCAGTGTGGACAGCGCAGGGAAAAATCAGCCCCAGCATTTT.

The genes are TRBV4-3 and TRBJ2-1; 8 bases agree with TRBD2. The V segment lost 6 bases and the J segment 0 bases; nucleotides outside the gene matches: 4. The CDR3 runs to 15 residues. Germline V CDR1 and CDR2: LGHNA, YSLEER. DNA of the CDR3: TGCGCCAGCAGTTTCGCGGGGGGCTCCTACAATGAGCAGTTCTTC. Protein sequence: CASSFAGGSYNEQFF.

The rearrangement links TRBV18 to TRBJ2-7, with TRBD1 as a possible D gene (5 bases). There are 15 residues in the CDR3. V was cut by 6 bases and J by 3 bases, with 18 bases left in between. Germline V gives CDR1 KGHSH, CDR2 LQKENI. This CDR3 is CASSGSERQGYEQYF. The CDR3 DNA reads TGTGCCAGCTCGGGATCTGAGCGTCAGGGCTACGAGCAGTACTTC. Complete variable domain (other parts from reference TRBV18 and TRBJ2-7): NAGVMQNPRHLVRRRGQEARLRCSPMKGHSHVYWYRQLPEEGLKFMVYLQKENIIDESGMPKERFSAEFPKEGPSILRIQQVVRGDSAAYFCASSGSERQGYEQYFGPGTRLTVT.

The CDR3 nucleotides read TGTGCCAGCAGCGCCACAGGCTCGGGACACGATGAGCAGTTCTTC. Translating gives CASSATGSGHDEQFF. The J gene is TRBJ2-1, the V gene TRBV21-1; the DNA was not compared with TRBD1, the D call given in the table. TRBV21-1 is described as a pseudogene. This CDR3 contains 15 residues.

The sample holds a few counts of this clone. The rearrangement uses TRBV7-9 and TRBJ2-7, with D possibly being TRBD1 (8 bases). Germline assignment: CDR1 SEHNR and CDR2 FQNEAQ (reference sequence). The CDR3 totals 15 residues. V gave up 3 bases and J gave up 3 bases, with 15 bases separating them. The DNA for the CDR3 is TGTGCCAGCAGCTTGGCAAACAGGGGGGGCTACGAGCAGTACTTC. It codes for CASSLANRGGYEQYF.

V and J are TRBV5-4 and TRBJ1-1; tentatively, D is TRBD1 (6 bases). The CDR3 covers 13 residues. V was trimmed by 0 bases and J by 11 bases, leaving 14 bases between them. The germline V gene encodes CDR1 SGHNT and CDR2 YYREEE (reference sequence). CDR3 in amino acids: CASSLEGVREAFF. The CDR3 DNA is TGTGCCAGCAGCTTGGAGGGGGTAAGGGAGGCTTTCTTT.

This clone was detected only a few times. CDR3 bases: TGTGCCAGCGGACGGACAGGGGAAAACCAGCATTTT. Translation: CASGRTGENQHF. This chain uses TRBV6-1 with TRBJ1-5; 9 bases match TRBD1. This CDR3 is 12 amino acids long. V trimming: 8 bases; J trimming: 12 bases; junction bases outside the gene matches: 8. CDR1 and CDR2 from the germline V gene are MNHNS and SASEGT.

This clone has more than one count but fewer than ten. The chain joins TRBV4-2 to TRBJ2-3, with 9 bases that match TRBD2. The germline V gene encodes CDR1 LGHNA and CDR2 YNFKEQ. Trimming took 0 bases from V and 7 from J; bases not matched to a gene: 23. This CDR3 has 21 amino acids. The CDR3 sequence is CASSQDLPNQWRGGRRYTQYF. CDR3 nucleotide sequence: TGTGCCAGCAGCCAAGATCTTCCCAATCAATGGCGGGGGGGCCGGAGATATACGCAGTATTTT.

The chain is built from TRBV4-3 and TRBJ2-3; D is undetermined. The CDR3 totals 12 residues. Germline values: CDR1 LGHNA, CDR2 YSLEER. V was trimmed by 0 bases and J by 7 bases, leaving 5 bases between them. CDR3 residues: CASSQDRNTQYF. CDR3 nucleotide sequence: TGCGCCAGCAGCCAAGATAGAAATACGCAGTATTTT.